This TCR beta chain was observed in a study of OX40 agonist ivuxolimab in advanced cancers. Assay used: immunoSEQ multiplex PCR; TCRdb lists only in-frame clones, some missing. The sample carries some 59,000 clones, around 93% recorded once. Germline V gives CDR1 LNHNV, CDR2 YYDKDF (reference sequence). J lost 4 bases, V lost 4 bases, and 6 bases had no gene match. The CDR3 is made up of 14 amino acids. Source: CD4+ or CD8+ T cells sorted from blood, taken in a trial of the OX40 agonist ivuxolimab. This chain joins TRBV15 and TRBJ2-7, with TRBD1 identical over 8 bases. The receptor comes from an adult with an advanced solid tumor such as melanoma, head and neck, liver or kidney cancer. The CDR3 DNA is TGTGCCACCAGCACTGGACAGGGCGTTTACGAGCAGTACTTC. Protein: CATSTGQGVYEQYF.